These T cell receptor beta chains were read from a single sample in a study of blood T cell repertoires in COVID-19. Profiling relied on immunoSEQ multiplex PCR, and the TCRdb table lists in-frame clones only, not all of them. The table shows 350,000 to 450,000 clones, with less than 90% occurring only once. Sequences were obtained from peripheral blood. The receptor source for this set is a woman aged 60 to 75 with COVID-19, enrolled during active disease. The CDR3 runs from the conserved cysteine through the conserved F or W. D genes are given only for firm matches. Expanded clones get a size class; other rows say once, few or many, or leave the size out.

NA,TRBV9,TRBJ1-4,TRBD1,TGTGCCAGCAGCGCTTCGCCCGCGACAGGGGCAACTAATGAAAAACTGTTTTTT,CASSASPATGATNEKLFF
NA,TRBV30,TRBJ1-5,NA,TGTGCCTGGAGTAAGGACTTCAGCAATCAGCCCCAGCATTTT,CAWSKDFSNQPQHF
NA,TRBV6-5,TRBJ2-7,NA,TGTGCCAGCAGTTACTCAGCGGTGGCCTACGAGCAGTACTTC,CASSYSAVAYEQYF
NA,TRBV30,TRBJ2-7,TRBD2,TGTGCCTGGTCTAGCGGGGGGGTCGCCGAGCAGTACTTC,CAWSSGGVAEQYF
NA,TRBV5-1,TRBJ2-7,NA,TGCGCCAGCAGCCTGGGGCTAGCAGCCGAGCAGTACTTC,CASSLGLAAEQYF
NA,TRBV4-3,TRBJ1-6,TRBD1,TGCGCCAGCAGCCAGGGGACAGCCTATAATTCACCCCTCCACTTT,CASSQGTAYNSPLHF
NA,TRBV27,TRBJ2-7,NA,TGTGCCAGCAGATCCAGGACAGAGCGAACCTACGAGCAGTACTTC,CASRSRTERTYEQYF
NA,TRBV7-2,TRBJ1-2,NA,TGTGCCAGCAGCTTAGTAGGGGGTTTCGGCTACACCTTC,CASSLVGGFGYTF
NA,TRBV12-3/TRBV12-4,TRBJ1-1,NA,TGTGCCAGCAGTTCACAGGGATACACTGAAGCTTTCTTT,CASSSQGYTEAFF
NA,TRBV15,TRBJ2-4,TRBD2,TGTGCCACCAGCAGAGGGACTAGCGGGGGGGCCGGGACCAAAAACATTCAGTACTTC,CATSRGTSGGAGTKNIQYF
NA,TRBV9,TRBJ2-1,NA,TGTGCCAGCAGCCCTTCCCGAGGTGAGCAGTTCTTC,CASSPSRGEQFF
NA,TRBV19,TRBJ1-6,NA,TGTGCCAGTAGCTTGAAGAGCTCCTATAATTCACCCCTCCACTTT,CASSLKSSYNSPLHF
NA,TRBV18,TRBJ1-5,NA,TGTGCCAGCTCTAGCGCAAATCAGCCCCAGCATTTT,CASSSANQPQHF
NA,TRBV5-8,TRBJ1-2,TRBD1,TGTGCCAGCAGCGTGACAGGGGTCGACTATGGCTACACCTTC,CASSVTGVDYGYTF
NA,TRBV20-1,TRBJ1-1,NA,TGCAGTGCCAGTCAGGTGAACACTGAAGCTTTCTTT,CSASQVNTEAFF
NA,TRBV11-3,TRBJ1-5,TRBD1,TGTGCCAAGACAGGGGGCCATAGCAATCAGCCCCAGCATTTT,CAKTGGHSNQPQHF
NA,TRBV3-1/TRBV3-2,TRBJ1-2,TRBD1,TGTGCCAGCAGCCGATCGGACAGGGGAAGTGGCTACACCTTC,CASSRSDRGSGYTF
once,TRBV6-5,TRBJ1-1,NA,TGTGCCAGCAGTTCCCCAGGGCGCGCTGGTTTCTTT,CASSSPGRAGFF
NA,TRBV6-7,TRBJ2-5,TRBD2,TGTGCCAGCAGACCGGGGGGGCTGCGCGAGACCCAGTACTTC,CASRPGGLRETQYF
NA,TRBV9,TRBJ2-3,NA,TGTGCCAGCAGCGTAGCGGTCCTACGCACAGATACGCAGTATTTT,CASSVAVLRTDTQYF
NA,TRBV5-6,TRBJ1-4,NA,TGTGCCAGCAGCTCTTCTCGGGGGTTGGATGAAAAACTGTTTTTT,CASSSSRGLDEKLFF
NA,TRBV5-1,TRBJ2-3,TRBD1,TGCGCCAGCAGCCTGGGACAGGGGGGGACAGATACGCAGTATTTT,CASSLGQGGTDTQYF